This TCR beta chain was captured by sequencing in a study of CD8+CD57+ T cells in acquired aplastic anemia. About the research overall: Sorted CD4+ and CD8+ cells yielded DNA averaging around 3.2 ug.

The ends were cut back, 2 bases at V and 7 bases at J, with 18 bases in the middle. Germline V gene lookup returns CDR1 LNHNV and CDR2 YYDKDF (reference sequence). This CDR3 has 16 amino acids. Patients included in sequencing had previously demonstrated CD8+CD57+ cell expansion by flow cytometry. Every patient presented with severe acquired aplastic anemia. Untreated patients provided the blood samples, with no therapy given before sampling. Genomic DNA, the template, was used for profiling of the TCR beta VDJ and CDR3. In TCRdb, the reads were re-called with MiXCR into one record per CDR3 protein. Seen here are 150,000 to 180,000 distinct CDR3 sequences, approximately 52% observed once, and the top ten hold roughly 12%.

V is TRBV15 and J is TRBJ2-1; D might be TRBD1 or TRBD2, each matching 8 bases. The sequence was collected from a human donor with aplastic anemia. Sequencing used sorted CD4+, CD8+, or CD8+CD57+ T cells (not recorded which) from PBMCs. The DNA for the CDR3 is TGTGCCACCAGCAGAACGCCCGGGAGGGACAGGAATGAGCAGTTCTTC. It translates to CATSRTPGRDRNEQFF.